Presented here are 23 T cell receptor beta chains from one specimen sequenced in a study of monozygotic twins with inflammatory bowel disease. Each CDR3 protein gets one entry in TCRdb, which reprocessed the 5' RACE reads and gives no DNA. This sample's table reports a few hundred thousand distinct CDR3 sequences. Sequencing input: blood. The receptors were gathered from a human donor with ulcerative colitis or Crohn's disease, or a healthy co-twin of an affected twin (not recorded which).

The chain uses TRBV5-1 and TRBJ1-4; TCRdb designates TRBD1, a call that cannot be tested without DNA. In germline, CDR1 is SGHRS, CDR2 YFSETQ. The CDR3 has 16 residues. The CDR3 spells CASSLTRTGRGEKLFF.

This chain uses TRBV5-1 with TRBJ2-3; absent DNA, TCRdb's TRBD2 call cannot be checked. The CDR3 is 16 residues long. Germline CDR1 and CDR2: SGHRS and YFSETQ. The CDR3 region is CASSPGLAGGTDTQYF.

This chain uses TRBV7-2 with TRBJ2-5; TCRdb gives TRBD1 as the D gene, but with no DNA this cannot be confirmed. This CDR3 contains 15 residues. Germline CDR1 SGHTA, CDR2 FQGNSA. This CDR3 reads CASSNPGTGQETQYF.

This rearrangement joins TRBV13 to TRBJ2-5. The germline V gene has CDR1 PRHDT and CDR2 FYEKMQ (reference sequence). This CDR3 is 15 amino acids long. CDR3 loop: CASSSSPGVQETQYF. Complete variable domain (other parts from reference TRBV13 and TRBJ2-5): AAGVIQSPRHLIKEKRETATLKCYPIPRHDTVYWYQQGPGQDPQFLISFYEKMQSDKGSIPDRFSAQQFSDYHSELNMSSLELGDSALYFCASSSSPGVQETQYFGPGTRLLVL.

This sequence joins TRBV9 and TRBJ2-1; the D gene TCRdb calls, TRBD1, cannot be checked with no DNA. The CDR3 consists of 15 residues. Germline V gives CDR1 SGDLS, CDR2 YYNGEE. The CDR3 protein is CASATGGASYNEQFF.

This chain connects TRBV27 to TRBJ2-7; the D call of TRBD1 rests on TCRdb alone, since no DNA is present to check it. This CDR3 has 12 residues. Germline loops: CDR1 MNHEY, CDR2 SMNVEV (reference sequence). This chain's CDR3 is CASRRQGFEQYF.

The chain has TRBV3-1 and TRBJ1-2; TCRdb calls TRBD1, which cannot be checked without DNA. Germline CDR1 and CDR2: LGHDT and YNNKEL (reference sequence). The CDR3 runs to 13 residues. The CDR3 sequence: CASSHQGNYGYTF.

The chain has TRBV28 and TRBJ2-3; with no DNA, the TCRdb D assignment of TRBD2 cannot be verified. Germline loops: CDR1 MDHEN, CDR2 SYDVKM. This CDR3 comprises 17 residues. CDR3 residues: CASSPPGLAGVTDTQYF.

The chain combines TRBV7-9 with TRBJ2-7; the TCRdb D gene call, TRBD2, has no DNA to confirm it. The CDR3 runs 12 residues. Germline-derived CDR1 and CDR2 are SEHNR and FQNEAQ (reference sequence). The CDR3 sequence is CASSPLPGEQYF.

The chain recombines TRBV5-1 with TRBJ1-1. Germline lookup yields CDR1 SGHRS and CDR2 YFSETQ. CDR3 length: 11 amino acids. This CDR3 is CASTDSTEAFF. Variable domain in full (rest from reference TRBV5-1 and TRBJ1-1): KAGVTQTPRYLIKTRGQQVTLSCSPISGHRSVSWYQQTPGQGLQFLFEYFSETQRNKGNFPGRFSGRQFSNSRSEMNVSTLELGDSALYLCASTDSTEAFFGQGTRLTVV.

V and J are TRBV6-2 or TRBV6-3 and TRBJ2-5. Germline CDR1 and CDR2: MNHEY and SVGEGT. The CDR3 consists of 15 residues. The CDR3 protein is CASRKDSFLQETQYF.

This chain connects TRBV7-2 to TRBJ2-3; as DNA is missing, the TRBD1 call by TCRdb cannot be tested. Germline-derived CDR1 and CDR2 are SGHTA and FQGNSA. CDR3 length: 21 residues. The CDR3 region is CASSLAKPSRDRGSLTDTQYF. The full variable domain, completed using reference TRBV7-2 and TRBJ2-3, is GAGVSQSPSNKVTEKGKDVELRCDPISGHTALYWYRQSLGQGLEFLIYFQGNSAPDKSGLPSDRFSAERTGGSVSTLTIQRTQQEDSAVYLCASSLAKPSRDRGSLTDTQYFGPGTRLTVL.

The CDR3: CASSPRGHTDTQYF. V gene TRBV5-1 combines with J gene TRBJ2-3; the TCRdb call, TRBD1, lacks DNA for checking. This CDR3 is 14 amino acids long. Germline values: CDR1 SGHRS, CDR2 YFSETQ.

V is TRBV6-5 and J is TRBJ1-4. From germline, CDR1 is MNHEY and CDR2 SVGAGI. The CDR3 has 13 residues. This CDR3 is CARRWIGNEKLFF.

V is TRBV13 and J is TRBJ2-2; TCRdb's D call, TRBD1, is unchecked because there is no DNA. This CDR3 region has 16 residues. Germline CDR1 reads PRHDT; CDR2 reads FYEKMQ (reference sequence). The CDR3 here is CASRPYRDTNTGELFF.

The chain recombines TRBV21-1 with TRBJ2-1; TCRdb lists TRBD2, though no DNA is available to test this call. TRBV21-1 is flagged as a pseudogene. There are 18 residues in the CDR3. The CDR3 loop is CASSNRDNSGRAANEQFF.

V gene TRBV5-5 combines with J gene TRBJ1-5; the D call of TRBD1 rests on TCRdb alone, since no DNA is present to check it. There are 15 residues in the CDR3. CDR1 and CDR2 from the germline V gene are SGHKS and YYEKEE (reference sequence). This CDR3 is CASSLVGGGGQPQHF. The full variable domain, in which reference TRBV5-5 and TRBJ1-5 provide the parts outside the CDR3, is DAGVTQSPTHLIKTRGQQVTLRCSPISGHKSVSWYQQVLGQGPQFIFQYYEKEERGRGNFPDRFSARQFPNYSSELNVNALLLGDSALYLCASSLVGGGGQPQHFGDGTRLSIL.

The chain carries TRBV4-3 and TRBJ2-7; the TCRdb D gene call, TRBD2, has no DNA to confirm it. The CDR3 is 15 residues long. CDR1 and CDR2 from the germline V gene are LGHNA and YSLEER. This CDR3 is CASSFGTSGSHEQYF.

The V and J genes are TRBV12-3 or TRBV12-4 and TRBJ2-3; no DNA is available, so the TRBD1 call from TCRdb remains unchecked. CDR3 length equals 14 residues. CDR3 in amino acids: CASTPDPRGDTQYF.

The chain's CDR3 is CASSSGQHTDTQYF. The chain recombines TRBV7-2 with TRBJ2-3; the D gene TCRdb calls, TRBD1, cannot be checked with no DNA. The V gene's germline CDR1 is SGHTA and CDR2 FQGNSA. The CDR3 covers 14 residues. Together with reference TRBV7-2 and TRBJ2-3, the CDR3 gives the full variable domain: GAGVSQSPSNKVTEKGKDVELRCDPISGHTALYWYRQSLGQGLEFLIYFQGNSAPDKSGLPSDRFSAERTGGSVSTLTIQRTQQEDSAVYLCASSSGQHTDTQYFGPGTRLTVL.

The chain uses TRBV10-3 and TRBJ2-1. The CDR3 runs to 13 residues. Germline CDR1 and CDR2: ENHRY and SYGVKD. CDR3 amino acids: CAISERTHNEQFF.

The chain links TRBV12-3 or TRBV12-4 to TRBJ2-3; there is no DNA to check the TCRdb D call of TRBD2. The CDR3 is 14 amino acids. The CDR3 region is CASRTSGGADTQYF.

The chain is built from TRBV20-1 and TRBJ2-2; TCRdb outputs TRBD2, but without DNA this stays unchecked. This CDR3 has 17 amino acids. In germline, CDR1 is DFQATT, CDR2 SNEGSKA (reference sequence). The CDR3 loop is CSAKVTSGVTNTGELFF.